The rows below give T cell receptor beta chains drawn from one sample of a study of PD-1 blockade in classical Hodgkin lymphoma. Assay used: immunoSEQ multiplex PCR; TCRdb lists only in-frame clones, some missing. This sample carries roughly 10,000 clones, over 70% of them seen once, and the ten largest clones take roughly 10%. The sequenced sample was CD8+ T cells from blood, obtained before the fourth cycle of nivolumab. Receptors originate from a human donor with classical Hodgkin lymphoma. Both conserved end residues are part of each CDR3. D genes are given only for firm matches. Clone size appears in some rows only: once, few, many, or a class for an expanded clone.

length,V,size,D,J,CDR3,DNA
14,TRBV27,-,-,TRBJ1-5,CASSSGVPHQPQHF,TGTGCCAGCAGCTCCGGGGTACCTCATCAGCCCCAGCATTTT
14,TRBV19,-,-,TRBJ1-5,CASSFQLGNQPQHF,TGTGCCAGTAGTTTCCAGCTAGGTAATCAGCCCCAGCATTTT
15,TRBV7-9,-,-,TRBJ1-3,CASSPGPLPGNTIYF,TGTGCCAGCAGCCCGGGACCTTTACCCGGAAACACCATATATTTT
16,TRBV19,-,TRBD1,TRBJ1-3,CASSFGQGGSGNTIYF,TGTGCCAGTAGTTTCGGACAGGGAGGATCCGGAAACACCATATATTTT
15,TRBV6-5,-,-,TRBJ2-7,CASSYSGSNSYEQYF,TGTGCCAGCAGTTACTCGGGCAGTAACTCCTACGAGCAGTACTTC
14,TRBV19,-,-,TRBJ1-2,CASSIGGIGDGYTF,TGTGCCAGTAGTATCGGAGGGATAGGGGATGGCTACACCTTC
15,TRBV19,-,TRBD1,TRBJ1-1,CASSTWDSLNTEAFF,TGTGCCAGTAGTACCTGGGACAGCTTGAACACTGAAGCTTTCTTT
19,TRBV4-1,-,-,TRBJ2-3,CASSQDRDRQERSTDTQYF,TGCGCCAGCAGCCAAGATCGAGACAGACAGGAGAGAAGCACAGATACGCAGTATTTT
16,TRBV7-9,-,-,TRBJ2-7,CASSLVPGHLSYEQYF,TGTGCCAGCAGCTTAGTACCCGGACACCTCTCCTACGAGCAGTACTTC
16,TRBV4-1,-,TRBD2,TRBJ2-5,CASSHTSGRAQETQYF,TGCGCCAGCAGCCATACTAGCGGGAGGGCTCAAGAGACCCAGTACTTC
11,TRBV2,-,TRBD1,TRBJ2-4,CASRKGADQYF,TGTGCCAGCAGAAAGGGGGCAGATCAGTACTTC
19,TRBV19,few,TRBD2,TRBJ2-1,CASSYKTTSGGTLGHEQFF,TGTGCCAGTAGTTATAAAACTACTAGCGGGGGTACCTTAGGGCATGAGCAGTTCTTC
17,TRBV7-6,-,-,TRBJ2-7,CASSQGTAGNLFYEQYF,TGTGCCAGCAGCCAGGGGACCGCCGGAAACCTATTCTACGAGCAGTACTTC
15,TRBV7-2,-,-,TRBJ2-3,CASSLGTTSTDTQYF,TGTGCCAGCAGCTTAGGGACAACTAGCACAGATACGCAGTATTTT
18,TRBV16,few,-,TRBJ1-6,CASSQSWDASSYNSPLHF,TGTGCCAGCAGCCAATCCTGGGACGCGAGCTCCTATAATTCACCCCTCCACTTT
14,TRBV27,-,-,TRBJ1-2,CASSSRSSIYGYTF,TGTGCCAGCAGCTCAAGGTCTTCTATCTATGGCTACACCTTC
11,TRBV6-5,-,-,TRBJ2-1,CASSYSNEQFF,TGTGCCAGCAGTTACAGCAATGAGCAGTTCTTC
15,TRBV6-5,once,TRBD2,TRBJ2-1,CASSGTSGPYNEQFF,TGTGCCAGCAGTGGGACTAGCGGACCCTACAATGAGCAGTTCTTC
17,TRBV4-1,-,TRBD1,TRBJ1-2,CASSQGETGLTNYGYTF,TGCGCCAGCAGCCAAGGCGAGACAGGGCTTACTAACTATGGCTACACCTTC
14,TRBV28,-,-,TRBJ2-7,CASSYPLTAGEQYF,TGTGCCAGCAGTTACCCCTTGACTGCCGGCGAGCAGTACTTC